The 13 T cell receptor beta chains in this list originate from one sample, sequenced in a study of blood T cell repertoires in COVID-19. Using immunoSEQ multiplex PCR, the repertoire was profiled, and TCRdb retains in-frame clones only, with some absent. Here the sample spans around 220,000 clones, 82% being singletons. The specimen was peripheral blood. These receptors were collected from a woman older than 75 with COVID-19, enrolled during active disease.

Only a few counts were recorded for this clone. The V call is TRBV9, the J call TRBJ2-5, with 9 bases identical to TRBD2. V was pared by 5 bases and J by 4 bases, with 3 bases of the junction left unmatched. CDR1 is SGDLS and CDR2 is YYNGEE in the germline V gene. This CDR3 is 13 amino acids long. DNA of the CDR3: TGTGCCAGCAGTGCGGGGGGGCTAGAGACCCAGTACTTC. Its translation is CASSAGGLETQYF.

The genes are TRBV5-1 and TRBJ1-1; 8 nucleotides align to TRBD1. Germline V gives CDR1 SGHRS, CDR2 YFSETQ. The trim removed 4 bases at V and 6 bases at J, leaving 8 bases unmatched. The CDR3 is made up of 14 amino acids. This CDR3 is CASSKQGAIAEAFF. For the CDR3, the DNA is TGCGCCAGCAGCAAGCAGGGGGCTATCGCTGAAGCTTTCTTT.

This sequence joins TRBV5-1 and TRBJ2-1; D is perhaps TRBD1 (6 bases). The CDR3 runs 13 residues. V shed 4 bases and J shed 9 bases, with 14 bases lying between them. Germline CDR1 is SGHRS and CDR2 is YFSETQ. CDR3 region: CASSRVRGSEQFF. The CDR3 region has the DNA TGCGCCAGCAGCCGAGTCAGGGGAAGTGAGCAGTTCTTC.

The chain combines TRBV19 with TRBJ1-2, with TRBD1 identical over 8 bases. CDR3 length: 13 residues. The J segment lost 4 bases and the V segment lost 6 bases, leaving 4 bases of the junction unmatched. The germline V gene encodes CDR1 LNHDA and CDR2 SQIVND (reference sequence). The CDR3 region is CASSRGLSYGYTF. The CDR3 bases are TGTGCCAGTAGCAGGGGGCTTAGCTATGGCTACACCTTC.

The chain has TRBV18 and TRBJ2-2; D unresolved. The CDR3 length is 16 residues. The germline V and J ends were trimmed by 3 bases and 5 bases, with 16 bases remaining between them. CDR1 KGHSH and CDR2 LQKENI come from the germline V gene. The CDR3 reads CASSPRKQLDTGELFF. The CDR3 nucleotides read TGTGCCAGCTCACCGCGTAAACAGCTTGATACCGGGGAGCTGTTTTTT.

The chain has TRBV7-8 and TRBJ1-5; a possible D gene is TRBD1 (6 bases). Trimming cost V 2 bases and J 4 bases, with 12 bases left between them. Germline CDR1 and CDR2: SGHVS and FQNEAQ. The CDR3 runs to 15 residues. This chain's CDR3 is CASSLNNQGNQPQHF. DNA of the CDR3: TGTGCCAGCAGCTTAAATAACCAGGGGAATCAGCCCCAGCATTTT.

This clone was recorded a few times. The rearrangement joins TRBV7-9 to TRBJ2-3; no clear D gene. Trimming pared 6 bases from V and 3 bases from J, leaving 4 bases between. The CDR3 consists of 11 residues. The germline V gene has CDR1 SEHNR and CDR2 FQNEAQ (reference sequence). The CDR3 DNA follows: TGTGCCAGCAGATCGACAGATACGCAGTATTTT. Protein product: CASRSTDTQYF.

In its sample, this clone was seen once. V gene TRBV5-1 combines with J gene TRBJ2-2; TRBD1 aligns across 10 bases. J gave up 3 bases and V 3 bases, and 2 bases lay outside the gene matches. The CDR3 length is 15 residues. CDR1 SGHRS and CDR2 YFSETQ come from the germline V gene. CDR3 bases: TGCGCCAGCAGCTCCGGACAGGGGGACACCGGGGAGCTGTTTTTT. Protein product: CASSSGQGDTGELFF.

In this sample, this clone turned up once. This sequence joins TRBV5-8 and TRBJ1-2; D unresolved. There are 14 residues in the CDR3. CDR1 SGHTS and CDR2 YDEGEE come from the germline V gene. Deletions cut 4 bases from V and 8 bases from J, with 18 bases between. The CDR3: CASSRGRTTRGYTF. For the CDR3, the DNA is TGTGCCAGCAGCCGAGGACGGACCACTAGGGGCTACACCTTC.

The chain joins TRBV27 to TRBJ2-3; 13 nucleotides match TRBD2. CDR3 length equals 18 residues. J lost 4 bases, V lost 5 bases, and 12 bases had no gene match. Germline lookup yields CDR1 MNHEY and CDR2 SMNVEV (reference sequence). The CDR3 DNA is TGTGCCAGCAGTCCAGGTCCGGGACTAGCGGGGTGGGCAGATACGCAGTATTTT. The encoded protein is CASSPGPGLAGWADTQYF.

This chain links TRBV3-1 (or the pseudogene TRBV3-2) with TRBJ2-3; possibly TRBD1 for D (6 bases). The CDR3 sequence is 17 residues long. Trimming removed 4 bases from V and 2 bases from J, with 19 bases in between. Germline CDR1 and CDR2: LGHDT and YNNKEL (reference sequence). The CDR3 coding sequence is TGTGCCAGCAGCCGCCGTCCGGGACAAGACCCCACAGATACGCAGTATTTT. It specifies CASSRRPGQDPTDTQYF.

V gene TRBV4-1 combines with J gene TRBJ2-7; 7 bases are shared with TRBD2. This CDR3 has 18 amino acids. V shed 1 base and J 0 bases; nucleotides not matched to a gene: 12. The germline CDR1 and CDR2 sequences are MGHRA and YSYEKL. CDR3 nucleotide sequence: TGCGCCAGCAGCCAAGTCCAAATAGCGGGCCCGAGCTCCTACGAGCAGTACTTC. Its translation is CASSQVQIAGPSSYEQYF.

V is TRBV4-1 and J is TRBJ1-3, with D unresolved. Trimming took 1 base from V and 0 from J, leaving 10 bases between them. CDR1 and CDR2 from the germline V gene are MGHRA and YSYEKL. The CDR3 covers 16 residues. In DNA form, the CDR3 reads TGCGCCAGCAGCCAAGTAGGACTCCCCTCTGGAAACACCATATATTTT. The encoded protein is CASSQVGLPSGNTIYF.